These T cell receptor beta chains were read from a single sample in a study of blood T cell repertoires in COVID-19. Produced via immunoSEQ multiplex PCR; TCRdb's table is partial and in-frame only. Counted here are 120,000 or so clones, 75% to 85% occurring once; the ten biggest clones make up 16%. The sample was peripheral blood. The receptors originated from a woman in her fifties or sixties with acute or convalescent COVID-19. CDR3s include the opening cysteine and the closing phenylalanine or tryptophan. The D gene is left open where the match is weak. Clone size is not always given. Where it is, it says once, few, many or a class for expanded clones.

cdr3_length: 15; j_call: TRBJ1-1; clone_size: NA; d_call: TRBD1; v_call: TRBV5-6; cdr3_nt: TGTGCCAGCAGCTTGTTGGACAGGGGGATCACTGAAGCTTTCTTT; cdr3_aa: CASSLLDRGITEAFF
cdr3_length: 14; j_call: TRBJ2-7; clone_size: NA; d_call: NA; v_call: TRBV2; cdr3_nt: TGTGCCAGCAAACTTGGACAGTCCGGCTACGAGCAGTACTTC; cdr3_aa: CASKLGQSGYEQYF
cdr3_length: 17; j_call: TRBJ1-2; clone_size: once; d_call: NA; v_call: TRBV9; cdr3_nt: TGTGCCAGCAGCTCGTATAACCGGGGGGCTAACAGGGATGGCTACACCTTC; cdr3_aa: CASSSYNRGANRDGYTF
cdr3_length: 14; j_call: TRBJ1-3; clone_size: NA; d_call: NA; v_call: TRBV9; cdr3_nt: TGTGCCAGCAGCGTAGTGGAGGGGGGAAACACCATATATTTT; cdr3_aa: CASSVVEGGNTIYF
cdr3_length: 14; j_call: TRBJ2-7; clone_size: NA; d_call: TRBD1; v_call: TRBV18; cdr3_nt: TGTGCCAGCTCACCTAACAGGGGAGACGGCGAGCAGTACTTC; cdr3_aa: CASSPNRGDGEQYF
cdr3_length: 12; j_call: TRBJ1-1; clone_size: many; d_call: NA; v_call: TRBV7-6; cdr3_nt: TGTGCCAGCAGCTTCGGAGATTCTGAAGCTTTCTTT; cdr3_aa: CASSFGDSEAFF
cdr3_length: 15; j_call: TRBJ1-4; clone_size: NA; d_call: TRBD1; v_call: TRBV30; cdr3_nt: TGTGCCTGGAGTGATGGACAGGCAACTAATGAAAAACTGTTTTTT; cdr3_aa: CAWSDGQATNEKLFF
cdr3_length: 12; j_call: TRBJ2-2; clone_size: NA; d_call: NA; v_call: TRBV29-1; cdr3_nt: TGCAGCGTTGAACTACACAGAGGGGAGCTGTTTTTT; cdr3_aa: CSVELHRGELFF
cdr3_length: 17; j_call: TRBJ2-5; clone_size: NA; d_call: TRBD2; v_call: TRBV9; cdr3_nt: TGTGCCAGCAGCGTAGAGGCGGGACTAGCGGGGGCCAGAACCCAGTACTTC; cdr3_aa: CASSVEAGLAGARTQYF
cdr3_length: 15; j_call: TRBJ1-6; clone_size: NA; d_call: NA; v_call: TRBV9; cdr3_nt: TGTGCCAGCAGCCCCATCGGCAGTAGCAATTCACCCCTCCACTTT; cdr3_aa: CASSPIGSSNSPLHF
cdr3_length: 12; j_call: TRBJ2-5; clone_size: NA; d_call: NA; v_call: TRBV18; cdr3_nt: TGTGCCAGCTCACGTGAGAGGGAGACCCAGTACTTC; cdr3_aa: CASSRERETQYF
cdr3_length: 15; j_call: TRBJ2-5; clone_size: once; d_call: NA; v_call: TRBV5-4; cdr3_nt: TGTGCCAGCAGCTTGCCCCTAGGGGCAGGGGAGACCCAGTACTTC; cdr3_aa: CASSLPLGAGETQYF
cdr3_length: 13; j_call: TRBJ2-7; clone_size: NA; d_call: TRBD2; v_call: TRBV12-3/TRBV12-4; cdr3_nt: TGTGCCAGCAGGCGCCCCCCGGGGACTACGTGGTACTTC; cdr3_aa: CASRRPPGTTWYF
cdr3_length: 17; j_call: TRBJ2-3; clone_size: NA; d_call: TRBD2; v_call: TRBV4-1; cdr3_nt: TGCGCCAGCAGCCAGAGGGTAGCGGGGGTGATCACAGATACGCAGTATTTT; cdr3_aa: CASSQRVAGVITDTQYF